This T cell receptor beta chain was sequenced in a study of T cell responses to AZD1222 COVID-19 vaccine. This CDR3 comprises 15 residues. CDR1 is SNHLY, CDR2 FYNNEI, per germline. V lost 8 bases and J lost 4, with 20 bases in between. The repertoire was sequenced with immunoSEQ multiplex PCR; TCRdb's copy has only in-frame clones and lacks some. The sample shows some 170,000 clones, over 85% of them seen only once. Study findings and constraints: Close to half of spike-specific TCRs reportedly recognize unmutated variant regions. There were vaccine-associated CD4 TCRs across spike, dominant at 160-218 and 743-854. White British ancestry dominated among donors, who included more females, and clonal diversity was possibly underestimated. All repertoire sampling was performed exclusively after the peak T cell response.

Turning to this clone: The antigen remains undetermined.

The TCR comes from an adult who received the MenACWY meningococcal vaccine as a control. The sample here was peripheral blood, taken 28 days after the second dose of the MenACWY control vaccine. This chain connects TRBV2 to TRBJ1-2; the D gene is possibly TRBD1 (5 bases). The CDR3 loop is CASGPRRGSGYGYTF. The CDR3 coding sequence is TGTGCCAGCGGCCCAAGAAGGGGCTCCGGCTATGGCTACACCTTC.